These 21 T cell receptor beta chains originate from one sample sequenced in a study of cytomegalovirus exposure and HLA in healthy donors. This PCR relied on a set of 60 Vbeta primers and 13 Jbeta primers. TCRdb keeps only in-frame clones here, not all; method: immunoSEQ multiplex PCR. The sample contains about 170,000 clones, around 85% of which appear only once. The source material was PBMCs. These receptor sequences come from a boy younger than 10 in good health and CMV-seronegative.

The chain carries TRBV28 and TRBJ1-2; maybe TRBD1 (5 bases). The germline V and J ends were trimmed by 4 bases and 6 bases, with 21 bases remaining between them. This CDR3 is 16 amino acids long. Germline assignment: CDR1 MDHEN and CDR2 SYDVKM. The CDR3 DNA follows: TGTGCCAGCAGTTCCGACGGGGGAATCCTTCCTGATGGCTACACCTTC. This gives the protein CASSSDGGILPDGYTF.

The rearrangement uses TRBV28 and TRBJ2-7; 12 bases match TRBD2. The V gene's germline CDR1 is MDHEN and CDR2 SYDVKM. Trimming removed 4 bases from V and 2 bases from J; junction bases left unmatched: 3. This CDR3 has 15 amino acids. The CDR3, as DNA: TGTGCCAGCAGTTCCCGACTAGCGGGAGCCTACGAGCAGTACTTC. Protein sequence: CASSSRLAGAYEQYF.

V and J are TRBV10-3 and TRBJ2-5; 7 bases align to TRBD2. Germline assignment: CDR1 ENHRY and CDR2 SYGVKD. The junction had 19 bases not matched to a gene; V was cut back by 8 bases and J by 7 bases. CDR3 length: 16 residues. DNA of the CDR3: TGTGCCATCGCTACCCCCGGGACTATAACTCTAGGGACCCAGTACTTC. It translates to CAIATPGTITLGTQYF.

The genes are TRBV9 and TRBJ2-5, with 9 bases lining up with TRBD1. The CDR3 is 16 residues long. Germline V gives CDR1 SGDLS, CDR2 YYNGEE. Losses at the gene ends were 4 bases for V and 1 base for J; bases not matched to a gene: 8. The CDR3 here is CASSFRTGALQETQYF. CDR3 sequence (DNA): TGTGCCAGCAGCTTCCGGACAGGGGCGCTCCAAGAGACCCAGTACTTC.

This rearrangement joins TRBV28 to TRBJ2-7; perhaps TRBD1 as D (6 bases). V lost 2 bases to trimming and J lost 2 bases, with 13 bases between them. There are 15 residues in the CDR3. Germline V gene sequence: CDR1 MDHEN, CDR2 SYDVKM. CDR3 protein: CASSLGGLLTYEQYF. CDR3 DNA sequence: TGTGCCAGCAGTTTAGGGGGCCTCCTTACCTACGAGCAGTACTTC.

The chain joins TRBV19 to TRBJ2-7; D may be TRBD2 (6 bases). Germline CDR1 reads LNHDA; CDR2 reads SQIVND (reference sequence). CDR3 length: 15 residues. V was trimmed by 1 base and J by 4 bases, leaving 14 bases between them. The CDR3 coding sequence is TGTGCCAGTAGTATAGCCCGGGAGTTCGGATACGAGCAGTACTTC. It encodes CASSIAREFGYEQYF.

This chain's CDR3 is CASRDRADQPQHF. CDR3 in DNA: TGTGCCAGTAGGGACAGGGCTGATCAGCCCCAGCATTTT. The V call is TRBV19, the J call TRBJ1-5; 8 bases fit TRBD1. Germline V gives CDR1 LNHDA, CDR2 SQIVND (reference sequence). The CDR3 has 13 amino acids. Unmatched junction bases numbered 3, after V lost 6 bases and J lost 5 bases.

The V call is TRBV2, the J call TRBJ2-3; 8 positions agree with TRBD2. The germline V gene encodes CDR1 SNHLY and CDR2 FYNNEI. Trimming cost V 4 bases and J 6 bases; bases outside gene matches: 6. This CDR3 is 14 amino acids long. The CDR3 coding sequence is TGTGCCAGCAGTGCGGGGGGGAGGTGGGATACGCAGTATTTT. Encoded protein: CASSAGGRWDTQYF.

The chain has TRBV19 and TRBJ1-1; D uncertain. The germline CDR1 and CDR2 sequences are LNHDA and SQIVND (reference sequence). V was shortened by 2 bases and J by 2 bases, with 9 bases between the two germline ends. The length of the CDR3 is 14 residues. CDR3 amino acids: CASSIILGNTEAFF. For the CDR3, the DNA is TGTGCCAGTAGTATAATCTTGGGCAACACTGAAGCTTTCTTT.

The chain employs TRBV6-5 and TRBJ1-1; 7 nucleotides line up with TRBD1. The length of the CDR3 is 14 residues. V trimming: 2 bases; J trimming: 3 bases; junction bases outside the gene matches: 3. Germline CDR1 MNHEY, CDR2 SVGAGI. CDR3 DNA: TGTGCCAGCAGTTACGCCGGGACAGACACTGAAGCTTTCTTT. This sequence encodes CASSYAGTDTEAFF.

The V gene is TRBV30, the J gene TRBJ2-2; TRBD1 is a possible D gene (5 bases). Trimming removed 4 bases from V and 5 bases from J, with 20 bases in between. Per the germline V gene, CDR1 is GTSNPN and CDR2 is SVGIG (reference sequence). The CDR3 totals 16 residues. CDR3 sequence reads: CAWTPGSGLGTGELFF. The DNA of the CDR3 is TGTGCCTGGACCCCCGGGTCAGGGCTGGGGACCGGGGAGCTGTTTTTT.

The rearrangement uses TRBV2 and TRBJ2-1, with 8 positions matching TRBD2. Unmatched junction bases numbered 1, after V lost 6 bases and J lost 0 bases. This CDR3 spans 14 amino acids. Germline assignment: CDR1 SNHLY and CDR2 FYNNEI. The CDR3 sequence is CASRREASYNEQFF. CDR3 sequence (DNA): TGTGCCAGCAGGCGGGAGGCCTCCTACAATGAGCAGTTCTTC. The entire variable domain, with the rest obtained from reference TRBV2 and TRBJ2-1, is as follows: EPEVTQTPSHQVTQMGQEVILRCVPISNHLYFYWYRQILGQKVEFLVSFYNNEISEKSEIFDDQFSVERPDGSNFTLKIRSTKLEDSAMYFCASRREASYNEQFFGPGTRLTVL.

This chain connects TRBV5-5 to TRBJ1-3; D is possibly TRBD1 (5 bases). The CDR3 is made up of 15 amino acids. V shed 0 bases and J shed 4 bases, with 11 bases lying between them. Germline V gene data show CDR1 as SGHKS and CDR2 as YYEKEE (reference sequence). The CDR3: CASSLDAGPGNTIYF. In DNA, the CDR3 is TGTGCCAGCAGCTTGGATGCAGGGCCCGGAAACACCATATATTTT.

The chain recombines TRBV19 with TRBJ2-7; 11 bases line up with TRBD2. The CDR3 totals 15 residues. The germline V gene encodes CDR1 LNHDA and CDR2 SQIVND (reference sequence). The V segment lost 6 bases and the J segment 3 bases; nucleotides outside the gene matches: 7. The chain's CDR3 is CASRLTGTSGYEQYF. In nucleotides, the CDR3 is TGTGCCAGTAGGCTGACCGGGACTAGCGGCTACGAGCAGTACTTC.

The J gene is TRBJ1-1, the V gene TRBV9; 7 nucleotides agree with TRBD1. Germline CDR1 and CDR2: SGDLS and YYNGEE. The trim removed 2 bases at V and 0 bases at J, leaving 1 base unmatched. The CDR3 loop spans 14 amino acids. CDR3 sequence reads: CASSVTGLNTEAFF. The DNA of the CDR3 is TGTGCCAGCAGCGTGACAGGGCTGAACACTGAAGCTTTCTTT. Full variable domain (remainder filled in from reference TRBV9 and TRBJ1-1): DSGVTQTPKHLITATGQRVTLRCSPRSGDLSVYWYQQSLDQGLQFLIQYYNGEERAKGNILERFSAQQFPDLHSELNLSSLELGDSALYFCASSVTGLNTEAFFGQGTRLTVV.

V usage is TRBV28 and J usage is TRBJ2-7; possible D gene TRBD2, 5 bases. Trimming pared 4 bases from V and 7 bases from J, leaving 17 bases between. The CDR3 runs 14 residues. The V gene's germline CDR1 is MDHEN and CDR2 SYDVKM. CDR3 coding DNA: TGTGCCAGCAGTTCGGTGGACTCCGGAGGTGAGCAGTACTTC. Translating it yields CASSSVDSGGEQYF.

Written as DNA, the CDR3 is TGTGCCAGCAGTGATTGGGCTGAGGAGACCCAGTACTTC. Its protein is CASSDWAEETQYF. This chain joins TRBV2 and TRBJ2-5; D not certain. Deletions cut 3 bases from V and 5 bases from J, with 10 bases between. The CDR3 totals 13 residues. Germline V CDR1 and CDR2: SNHLY, FYNNEI.

This sequence joins TRBV11-2 and TRBJ2-7; 7 nucleotides align to TRBD2. Trimming took 2 bases from V and 6 from J; bases not matched to a gene: 16. Germline V gene lookup returns CDR1 SGHAT and CDR2 FQNNGV. This CDR3 region has 17 residues. The CDR3 DNA reads TGTGCCAGCAGCTTATTGGGGGGGGTCCCTGGTGTCGCCGAGCAGTACTTC. Its protein product is CASSLLGGVPGVAEQYF. The entire variable domain, with the rest obtained from reference TRBV11-2 and TRBJ2-7, is as follows: EAGVAQSPRYKIIEKRQSVAFWCNPISGHATLYWYQQILGQGPKLLIQFQNNGVVDDSQLPKDRFSAERLKGVDSTLKIQPAKLEDSAVYLCASSLLGGVPGVAEQYFGPGTRLTVT.

The V and J genes are TRBV4-1 and TRBJ1-4, with 12 bases fitting TRBD1. Trimming cost V 3 bases and J 8 bases; bases outside gene matches: 4. Per the germline V gene, CDR1 is MGHRA and CDR2 is YSYEKL. The CDR3 sequence is 15 residues long. The CDR3 loop reads CASSQGTGGWEKLFF. The CDR3, as DNA: TGCGCCAGCAGCCAGGGGACAGGGGGCTGGGAAAAACTGTTTTTT.

The chain links TRBV6-5 to TRBJ2-3, with D possibly being TRBD2 (6 bases). The CDR3 contains 11 residues. Trimming left V 5 bases short and J 13 bases short, with 13 bases between. CDR1 MNHEY and CDR2 SVGAGI come from the germline V gene. CDR3 nucleotide sequence: TGTGCCAGCAGTCGCGGGACTTTTGAGTATTTT. Amino acids: CASSRGTFEYF.

This clone was counted only a few times. The chain combines TRBV5-1 with TRBJ2-5, with D perhaps matching TRBD1 (5 bases). V was shortened by 4 bases and J by 7 bases, with 14 bases between the two germline ends. The germline gives CDR1 SGHRS, CDR2 YFSETQ. The CDR3 runs 13 residues. In DNA, the CDR3 is TGCGCCAGCAGCCCCCCCACCCAGGGGACCCAGTACTTC. Protein product: CASSPPTQGTQYF.